Shown below are 24 T cell receptor beta chains from a single sample sequenced in a study of tumor and adjacent non-tumor tissue in lung cancer. No cell sorting was done before RNA was extracted from the tissue. A modified ARM-PCR protocol with three rounds of nested PCR amplified TCRbeta. TCRdb recomputed calls from the multiplex PCR reads with MiXCR, one row per CDR3 protein. The data show roughly 140,000 distinct CDR3 sequences, with approximately 72% seen just once and roughly 18% held by the top ten. The sequencing sample was made of lung tumor tissue. Receptors originate from a man aged 55 to 70 with small cell lung cancer.

Of note for this clonotype: Compared with germline, one end of the junction differs, possibly owing to a read error. The J gene is TRBJ2-1, the V gene TRBV20-1; possible D gene TRBD2, 5 bases. Germline CDR1 reads DFQATT; CDR2 reads SNEGSKA (reference sequence). The CDR3 has 16 residues. CDR3 amino acids: CSARSSGSSSHNGQFF. DNA for the CDR3: TGCAGTGCTAGGAGCTCCGGGTCTAGCAGCCACAATGGGCAGTTCTTC.

About this clonotype itself: One end of the junction fails to match germline, which may point to a read error. The chain uses TRBV20-1 and TRBJ1-2, with 7 bases matching TRBD1. CDR1 and CDR2 (germline): DFQATT, SNEGSKA (reference sequence). The CDR3 sequence is 15 residues long. CDR3: CSTRDTAGGAGGYTF. The CDR3 coding sequence is TGCAGTACTAGAGATACGGCAGGGGGGGCCGGTGGCTACACCTTC.

With respect to this clonotype: An end of the junction differs from the germline gene, which may be a read error. The V call is TRBV11-2, the J call TRBJ2-1, with D hard to call. The CDR3 consists of 11 residues. Germline CDR1 and CDR2: SGHAT and FQNNGV. CDR3: CTSTGANEQFF. For the CDR3, the DNA is TGTACCAGCACCGGTGCGAATGAGCAGTTCTTC.

About this clonotype: Possible read error: a much larger clone is one base away. The CDR3: CSAPGLASYNEEFF. CDR3 sequence (DNA): TGCAGTGCCCCCGGACTAGCCTCCTACAATGAGGAGTTCTTC. This chain joins TRBV20-1 and TRBJ2-1; 8 nucleotides agree with TRBD2. From germline, CDR1 is DFQATT and CDR2 SNEGSKA (reference sequence). This CDR3 contains 14 residues.

This clonotype occurred once. The junction shows a germline mismatch at one end, possibly a read error. The rearrangement uses TRBV24-1 and TRBJ2-3; D is uncertain. Germline V CDR1 and CDR2: KGHDR, SFDVKD. There are 14 residues in the CDR3. CDR3 sequence reads: CPTDEGTSTDTQYF. The CDR3 region has the DNA TGTCCCACCGATGAAGGTACTAGCACAGATACGCAGTATTTT.

Points on this clonotype: A much bigger clone sits one base away, suggesting this may be a read error. V gene TRBV20-1 combines with J gene TRBJ1-2, with a weak D call TRBD1 (5 bases). The CDR3 has 13 amino acids. CDR1 and CDR2 from the germline V gene are DFQATT and SNEGSKA (reference sequence). The DNA of the CDR3 is TGCGGTGCTACTACAGGTGGTCGCTATGGCTACACCTTC. This translates into CGATTGGRYGYTF.

This clonotype came up many times. The chain is built from TRBV11-2 and TRBJ1-1, with D hard to call. The V end lost 2 bases, the J end lost 4 bases, and 8 bases lay between the germline ends. Germline V gene sequence: CDR1 SGHAT, CDR2 FQNNGV. The CDR3 spans 13 residues. CDR3 in DNA: TGTGCCAGCAGCTTAATTGGACCCACTGAAGCTTTCTTT. Encoded protein: CASSLIGPTEAFF.

About this clonotype itself: Mismatch with germline at one junction end may stem from a read error. This chain uses TRBV29-1 with TRBJ2-2, with D possibly matching TRBD2 (5 bases). There are 14 residues in the CDR3. Germline V gene lookup returns CDR1 SQVTM and CDR2 ANQGSEA. The CDR3 DNA sequence: TGCAGCGATTCGACTACCTCGAACACCGGGGAGCTGTTCTTT. Translation gives CSDSTTSNTGELFF.

The count of this clonotype is one. The gene calls are TRBV20-1 and TRBJ2-1; D is unclear. V was shortened by 7 bases and J by 6 bases, with 25 bases between the two germline ends. CDR1 is DFQATT, CDR2 SNEGSKA, per germline (reference sequence). The CDR3 loop spans 16 amino acids. This chain's CDR3 is CSGVTVVLDAGNEQFF. The CDR3 DNA sequence: TGCAGTGGGGTCACTGTAGTGCTAGACGCCGGCAATGAGCAGTTCTTC.

Regarding this clonotype: The conserved phenylalanine or tryptophan is not found at the CDR3 terminus, so this likely reflects a read error. This chain uses TRBV4-1 with TRBJ2-7, with D perhaps matching TRBD1 or TRBD2 (5 bases each). Germline CDR1 and CDR2: MGHRA and YSYEKL. The V end was cut by 3 bases, the J end by 2 bases, with 17 bases between. The CDR3 extends over 16 amino acids. Written as DNA, the CDR3 is TGCGCCAGCAGCCAGCGCACCGGGACGGAGACCTACGAGCAGTACATC. It specifies CASSQRTGTETYEQYI.

This clonotype is a singleton in its sample. A much larger clone lies one base from this, so it may be a read error. The chain combines TRBV7-9 with TRBJ1-5; D remains ambiguous. The CDR3 covers 14 residues. Looked up from germline, CDR1 is SEHNR and CDR2 is FQNEAQ (reference sequence). The V end was cut by 1 base, the J end by 1 base, with 5 bases between. DNA for the CDR3: TGTGCCAGCAGCTTAGAACGGAGCAATCAGCCCCAGCATTTT. Its translation is CASSLERSNQPQHF.

The V call is TRBV20-1, the J call TRBJ1-2, with D possibly TRBD1 on 5 matching bases. V was clipped by 8 bases and J by 8 bases, with 15 bases between them. Looked up from germline, CDR1 is DFQATT and CDR2 is SNEGSKA (reference sequence). The CDR3 totals 11 residues. The DNA of the CDR3 is TGCAGTACTTTCGACAGTTGGGGCTACACCTTC. Its translation: CSTFDSWGYTF.

Notes on this clonotype: The conserved phenylalanine or tryptophan normally closing the CDR3 is absent here, so this likely arose from a read error. The chain links TRBV20-1 to TRBJ2-7, with TRBD1 matching over 8 bases. The CDR3 is 15 residues long. Germline CDR1 DFQATT, CDR2 SNEGSKA (reference sequence). The DNA for the CDR3 is TGCAGTGCTAGACATGGACAGGGTATTACCTACAAGCAGTACCTC. As protein: CSARHGQGITYKQYL.

This clonotype was counted only a few times. V is TRBV12-3 or TRBV12-4 and J is TRBJ2-5; unclear D gene. V was trimmed by 3 bases and J by 10 bases, leaving 15 bases between them. CDR3 length equals 13 residues. The CDR3 DNA reads as TGTGCCAGCAGTTTCCGAGGTGCCTGGGTCCAGTACTTC. It encodes CASSFRGAWVQYF.

Concerning this clonotype: One junction end does not reproduce the germline sequence, and a read error may be involved. This rearrangement joins TRBV11-3 to TRBJ2-2; D perhaps matches TRBD2 (5 bases). This CDR3 contains 15 residues. The V gene's germline CDR1 is SGHNT and CDR2 YENEEA. The CDR3 DNA is TGTGTCAGCAGCATAAAGCTTGCGAACACCGGGGAGCTGTCTTTT. Protein sequence: CVSSIKLANTGELSF.

This clonotype was seen a single time. A much larger clonotype is one base distant, so this may be a read error. This likely comes from a read error, as the CDR3 has no conserved phenylalanine or tryptophan at its end. The rearrangement uses TRBV10-3 and TRBJ1-2; possibly TRBD1 for D (5 bases). The length of the CDR3 is 15 residues. From germline, CDR1 is ENHRY and CDR2 SYGVKD. V lost 0 bases and J lost 7, with 15 bases in between. CDR3 sequence: CAISESRGYRTGYTL. DNA of the CDR3: TGTGCCATCAGTGAGTCGAGGGGCTACCGGACTGGCTACACCTTA.

Concerning this clonotype itself: A clone one base away is much larger, so this may be a read error. The chain recombines TRBV11-2 with TRBJ2-5; tentatively, D is TRBD1 or TRBD2 (5 bases each). V lost 4 bases, J lost 2 bases, and 20 bases lay in between. The CDR3 has 17 amino acids. Germline values: CDR1 SGHAT, CDR2 FQNNGV. The CDR3 DNA sequence: TGTGCCAGCAGCTCCGGGGCTCGGCCAAGGCCTCAAGAGACCCAGTACTTC. This codes for CASSSGARPRPQETQYF.

In the case of this clonotype: The junction departs from the called germline gene at one end, perhaps through a read error. This sequence joins TRBV11-2 and TRBJ2-3; TRBD2 aligns across 7 bases. This CDR3 spans 15 amino acids. The germline gives CDR1 SGHAT, CDR2 FQNNGV. CDR3 in DNA: TGTGCAAGCAGCTTTAACCGGGAGGGCACAGATACGCAGTATTTT. Translated, it gives CASSFNREGTDTQYF.

Details on this clonotype: One end of the junction is discordant with germline, which a read error may explain. The J gene is TRBJ2-7, the V gene TRBV29-1; 7 nucleotides agree with TRBD1. The CDR3 is 14 residues long. Germline V gene sequence: CDR1 SQVTM, CDR2 ANQGSEA. The CDR3 region has the DNA TGCAGCGCTGTACAGGGGCCGAACTCCTACGAGCACTACTTC. This sequence encodes CSAVQGPNSYEHYF.

Regarding this clonotype: Compared with germline, one end of the junction differs, possibly owing to a read error. This chain uses TRBV11-2 with TRBJ2-3, with 11 nucleotides matching TRBD1. The CDR3 spans 15 residues. The germline V gene encodes CDR1 SGHAT and CDR2 FQNNGV. In nucleotides, the CDR3 is TGTACCAGCAGCTCAGTCGGGACAGGGGGATACGAGCAGTATTTT. It encodes CTSSSVGTGGYEQYF.

Concerning this clonotype itself: This may be a read error, as it is one base from a much larger clone. The CDR3 nucleotides are TGTGCCAGCAATGCCATAATGAACACTGAAGCTTTCTTT. It specifies CASNAIMNTEAFF. The V gene is TRBV6-1, the J gene TRBJ1-1; D gene uncertain. The V gene's germline CDR1 is MNHNS and CDR2 SASEGT. There are 13 residues in the CDR3. V shed 7 bases and J shed 0 bases, with 9 bases lying between them.

The chain couples TRBV11-2 to TRBJ2-7; no firm D call. There are 17 residues in the CDR3. Trimming took 3 bases from V and 6 from J, leaving 24 bases between them. The V gene's germline CDR1 is SGHAT and CDR2 FQNNGV. CDR3 DNA: TGTGCCAGCAGCTTGGATGGTGGCGTGCTAGTGGCCTTCGAGCAGTACTTC. This translates into CASSLDGGVLVAFEQYF.

J is TRBJ1-2 and V is TRBV12-3 or TRBV12-4; TRBD1 aligns across 9 bases. V lost 1 base, J lost 5 bases, and 8 bases stayed unmatched. CDR3 length equals 16 residues. CDR3 coding DNA: TGTGCCAGCAGTTTAGATGGGACAGGGTTTTTATATGGCTACACCTTC. Protein: CASSLDGTGFLYGYTF.

Worth noting for this clonotype: At one end, the junction sequence differs from germline, possibly due to a read error. The CDR3 nucleotides read TGTGCCAGAAGGACGGGCGGGGGTTACAATGAGCAGTTCTTC. Amino acids: CARRTGGGYNEQFF. The rearrangement uses TRBV5-1 and TRBJ2-1; 7 bases are a match to TRBD2. Germline CDR1 and CDR2: SGHRS and YFSETQ. The length of the CDR3 is 14 residues.